This TCR beta chain was captured by sequencing in a study of T cells after yellow fever vaccination. About the study: The fractions with low cell numbers were processed using SMART-Seq v4 Ultra Low Input.

Universal primer sites and UMIs were introduced during 5'RACE template-switching synthesis of TCR cDNA. Via MiXCR, TCRdb re-called the 5' RACE reads, giving one row per CDR3 protein. The data show approximately 170,000 distinct CDR3 sequences, approximately 10% seen once. The V gene end was trimmed by 5 bases and the J gene end by 13 bases; junction bases not matched to a gene: 7. The length of the CDR3 is 13 residues. The germline V gene encodes CDR1 LNHDA and CDR2 SQIVND (reference sequence). This sample comprised CD8+ T cells sorted from PBMCs, obtained 15 days after the yellow fever booster vaccination. The rearrangement links TRBV19 to TRBJ2-5; 13 bases are shared with TRBD2. This sequence originates from a young man who received the YFV17D yellow fever vaccine. The CDR3 DNA follows: TGTGCCAGTAGTTGGACTAGCGGGGGACTTCGGTACTTC. Residues: CASSWTSGGLRYF.